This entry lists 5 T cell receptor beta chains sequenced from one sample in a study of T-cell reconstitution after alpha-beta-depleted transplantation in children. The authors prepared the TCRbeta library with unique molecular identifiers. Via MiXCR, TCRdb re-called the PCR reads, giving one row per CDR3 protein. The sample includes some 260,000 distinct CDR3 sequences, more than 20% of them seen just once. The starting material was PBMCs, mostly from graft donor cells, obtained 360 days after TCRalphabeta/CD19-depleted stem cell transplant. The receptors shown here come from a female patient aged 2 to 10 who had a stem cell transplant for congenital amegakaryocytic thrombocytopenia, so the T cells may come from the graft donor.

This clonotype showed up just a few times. The CDR3 is CASSLTPLGTALYEQYF. The DNA for the CDR3 is TGTGCCAGCAGCTTAACCCCCCTCGGGACAGCACTCTACGAGCAGTACTTC. The gene calls are TRBV7-9 and TRBJ2-7; 7 positions match TRBD1. Trimming took 2 bases from V and 3 from J; bases not matched to a gene: 13. The germline V gene has CDR1 SEHNR and CDR2 FQNEAQ (reference sequence). This CDR3 is built from 17 residues.

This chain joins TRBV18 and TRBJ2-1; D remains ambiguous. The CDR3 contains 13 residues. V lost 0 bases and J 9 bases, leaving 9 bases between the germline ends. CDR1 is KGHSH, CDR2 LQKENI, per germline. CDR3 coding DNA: TGTGCCAGCTCACCACCGGCCCGGGTTGAGCAGTTCTTC. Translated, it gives CASSPPARVEQFF. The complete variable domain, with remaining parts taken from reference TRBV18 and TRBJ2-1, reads NAGVMQNPRHLVRRRGQEARLRCSPMKGHSHVYWYRQLPEEGLKFMVYLQKENIIDESGMPKERFSAEFPKEGPSILRIQQVVRGDSAAYFCASSPPARVEQFFGPGTRLTVL.

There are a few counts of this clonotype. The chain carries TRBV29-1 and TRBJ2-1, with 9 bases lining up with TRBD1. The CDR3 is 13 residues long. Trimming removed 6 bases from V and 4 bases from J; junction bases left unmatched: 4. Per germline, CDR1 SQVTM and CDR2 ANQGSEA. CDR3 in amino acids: CSVRGQGYNEQFF. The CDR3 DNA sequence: TGCAGCGTCCGCGGACAGGGGTACAATGAGCAGTTCTTC.

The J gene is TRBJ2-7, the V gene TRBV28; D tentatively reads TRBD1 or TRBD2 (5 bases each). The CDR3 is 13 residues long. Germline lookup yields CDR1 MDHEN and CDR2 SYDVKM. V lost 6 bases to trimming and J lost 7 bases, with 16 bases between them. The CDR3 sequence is CASRPQGTGEQYF. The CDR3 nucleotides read TGTGCCAGCAGGCCCCAGGGCACGGGGGAGCAGTACTTC.

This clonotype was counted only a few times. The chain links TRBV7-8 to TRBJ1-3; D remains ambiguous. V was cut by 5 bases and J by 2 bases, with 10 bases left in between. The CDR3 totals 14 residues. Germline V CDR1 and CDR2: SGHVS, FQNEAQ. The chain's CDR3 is CASSIGVPGNTIYF. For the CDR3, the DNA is TGTGCCAGCAGCATAGGTGTCCCTGGAAACACCATATATTTT.